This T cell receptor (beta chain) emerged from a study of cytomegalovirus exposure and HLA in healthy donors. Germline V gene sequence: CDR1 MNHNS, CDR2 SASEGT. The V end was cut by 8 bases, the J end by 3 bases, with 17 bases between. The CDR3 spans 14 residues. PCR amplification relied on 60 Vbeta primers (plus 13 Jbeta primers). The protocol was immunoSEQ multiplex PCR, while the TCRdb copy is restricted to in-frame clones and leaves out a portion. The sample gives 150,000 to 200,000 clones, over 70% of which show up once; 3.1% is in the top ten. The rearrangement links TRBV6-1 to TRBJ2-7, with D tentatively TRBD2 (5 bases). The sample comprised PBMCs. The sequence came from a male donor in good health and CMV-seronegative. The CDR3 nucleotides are TGTGCCAGCCGCCCAGAGGGTGTGGGCTACGAGCAGTACTTC. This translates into CASRPEGVGYEQYF.